This entry features one TCR beta chain sequence. The CDR3 has 15 amino acids. Trimming took 3 bases from V and 3 from J, leaving 12 bases between them. Germline CDR1 reads MGHDK; CDR2 reads SYGVNS. The protocol was immunoSEQ multiplex PCR, while the TCRdb copy is restricted to in-frame clones and leaves out a portion. The sample records about 220,000 clones, 80% being singletons. The source of the sample is a study of blood T cell repertoires in COVID-19. Sequenced: peripheral blood. This TCR derives from a human donor in a cohort sampled during active COVID-19. The gene calls are TRBV25-1 and TRBJ1-3; TRBD1 is a possible D gene (6 bases). Here the CDR3 reads CASSDWTVFGNTIYF. The CDR3 DNA is TGTGCCAGCAGTGATTGGACAGTTTTTGGAAACACCATATATTTT.